This T cell receptor beta chain was identified during a study of neoadjuvant anti-PD-1 for oral cavity cancer. Germline V gives CDR1 SGHTA, CDR2 FQGTGA. The ends were cut back, 1 base at V and 4 bases at J, with 13 bases in the middle. The CDR3 contains 15 residues. Assay: immunoSEQ multiplex PCR; the TCRdb copy retains only in-frame clones and omits some. The sample holds around 81,000 clones, 70% to 85% seen once. This chain joins TRBV7-3 and TRBJ1-1; unclear D gene. This sequence was found in a person aged 35-79 years with oral cavity squamous cell carcinoma. Here the sequenced sample was PBMCs, taken before nivolumab (anti-PD-1) treatment. The CDR3 protein is CASSLRAGLGTEAFF. The CDR3 DNA reads as TGTGCCAGCAGCTTAAGGGCAGGTCTGGGCACTGAAGCTTTCTTT. The complete variable domain, with remaining parts taken from reference TRBV7-3 and TRBJ1-1, reads GAGVSQTPSNKVTEKGKYVELRCDPISGHTALYWYRQSLGQGPEFLIYFQGTGAADDSGLPNDRFFAVRPEGSVSTLKIQRTERGDSAVYLCASSLRAGLGTEAFFGQGTRLTVV.